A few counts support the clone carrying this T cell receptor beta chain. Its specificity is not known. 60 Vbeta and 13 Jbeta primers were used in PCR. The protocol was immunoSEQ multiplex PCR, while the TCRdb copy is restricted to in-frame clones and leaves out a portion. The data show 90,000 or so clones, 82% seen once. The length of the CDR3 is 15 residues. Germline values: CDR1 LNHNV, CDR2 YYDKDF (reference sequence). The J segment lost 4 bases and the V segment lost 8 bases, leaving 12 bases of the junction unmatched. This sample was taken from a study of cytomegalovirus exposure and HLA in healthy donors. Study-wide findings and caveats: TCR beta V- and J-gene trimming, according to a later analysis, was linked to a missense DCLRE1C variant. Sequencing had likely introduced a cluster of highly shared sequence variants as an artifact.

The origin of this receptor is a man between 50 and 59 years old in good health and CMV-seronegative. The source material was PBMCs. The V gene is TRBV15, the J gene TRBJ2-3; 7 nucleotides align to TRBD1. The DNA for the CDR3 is TGTGCCACCTTGCAGACAGGGCGCGGATCAGATACGCAGTATTTT. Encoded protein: CATLQTGRGSDTQYF.